This TCR beta chain was sequenced during a study of shared clonotypes between healthy human individuals (TCRdb year 2020). Regarding the study in general: The cohort included a few men and two women between 18 and 49 years of age. For each donor, CD4 naive and CD4 memory were each run on three plates, CD8 naive on two plates, and CD8 memory on one plate. To estimate repertoire size and how much clonotypes are shared between individuals, the study performed deep sequencing of blood TCR repertoires from a few healthy adults. To increase sequencing depth and limit assay-specific biases, TCR repertoire library preparation and sequencing were carried out by different laboratories using diverse techniques. Leukapheresis yielded between about 0.94 and 8.9 billion PBMCs per donor. What the study reported, not specific to this receptor: Pairwise subsampling led to the expectation that sequencing depth would affect the degree of clonotype sharing among donors. Naive subsets generally had larger estimated clonotype richness than memory subsets did. Sharing across several donors was observed for around 4.8% of naive CD4, over 3% of naive CD8, 2% to 2.5% of memory CD4, and about 0.39% of memory CD8 clonotypes. Incomplete sequencing was indicated by rarefaction of sorted-subset datasets, despite the large sequencing depth. Sampling was limited to blood, and TCR repertoires in tissue likely differ from TCR repertoires in blood. Compared with non-shared clonotypes, the clonotypes found in all four sorted-subset donors had higher generation probabilities. Because the study included a small number of donors, the genetic and exposure-history diversity represented was limited.

TCR CDR3 regions were amplified from genomic DNA by multiplex PCR using the deep immunoSEQ assay. Genomic DNA extracted from each cell subset was distributed evenly over all wells of several immunoSEQ 96-well plates, and each plate served as one replicate. For sorted subsets, around 200 ng genomic DNA, equal to 25,000 to 35,000 T cell genomes, was loaded into each replicate PCR. Purified libraries were measured with a Qubit 3.0 fluorometer, size-checked on a Bioanalyzer 2100, and measured again with the KAPA Library Quantification kit. Every immunoSEQ 96-well plate was sequenced on a separate single-read 150-cycle Illumina NextSeq 550 flow cell. The published analysis was carried out like this. The immunoSEQ output contained only junctional sequences without quality scores, so filtering could not match that applied to full-length reads. Sequences were annotated with PyIR, a Python wrapper for IgBLAST v1.9, and V/J genes and CDR3 were assigned using IMGT germline references. Reads were removed for weak V/J assignments (E-value above 1e-6), missing CDR3, stop codons, out-of-frame junctions, or ambiguous translated residues. V3J clonotypes were defined by identical inferred V gene, J gene, and CDR3 amino acid sequence. Percentage overlap between repertoires was calculated by dividing the number of shared unique clonotypes by the size of the smaller repertoire. Repertoire richness was assessed with RTK rarefaction, the Chao1 estimator, and Recon v2.1 estimates of unobserved clonotypes. For all TCRbeta clonotypes obtained by the gDNA method from a handful of donors, generation probabilities were computed with OLGA. TCRdb took this table from immuneACCESS and kept in-frame rearrangements with V and J called. Such tables lack part of the clones; where checked against another copy, unresolved V genes explain under half of the gap, and the rest is unexplained. V and J calls and clone size come straight from that table; D and trimming were deduced from the DNA. The sample includes about 1,900,000 clones, with approximately 95% observed a single time. Clones ranked in the top ten supply roughly 1% of the sample.

The CDR3 covers 14 residues, taking in both the cysteine and the phenylalanine. The only DNA kept is the CDR3, 42 bases in frame from the first base. The junction shows trimming of 5 bases on V and 6 bases on J, and the gene matches do not reach 4 bases of it. In the germline V gene, CDR1 corresponds to MNHNS and CDR2 to SASEGT. For the CD8 naive samples, CD45RO-negative cells were positively selected for CCR7, yielding a CD45RA+CCR7+ population from which TemRA cells were excluded. The donors were healthy, HIV-negative adults who had no recently reported acute infections or vaccinations. All donors were Caucasian adults living in Nashville, Tennessee, USA. Blood was collected by leukapheresis, and PBMCs were isolated by Ficoll-Histopaque density gradient centrifugation and then cryopreserved in liquid nitrogen vapor phase. Purity and quantity of every magnetically sorted T cell population were checked by analytical flow cytometry. Genomic DNA was isolated from every sorted fraction and measured by UV absorbance on a Nanodrop 2000c.

A remark on this clone: Its antigen remains unidentified. Base qualities are not provided; no much larger clone lies one nucleotide away.

This sequence was found in a man between 18 and 35 years old in good health. Source material: naive CD8+ T cells sorted from blood. The sample's cell subset or site, from its label and the paper: CD45RA+CCR7+. This chain is built from TRBV6-1 and TRBJ1-6; 7 bases in between match TRBD1. The CDR3 sequence is CASSNRGVNSPLHF. The nucleotide sequence reads TGTGCCAGCAGTAACAGGGGAGTTAATTCACCCCTCCACTTT.